The 17 T cell receptor beta chains below come from one sample, sequenced in a study of T cell repertoires in cytomegalovirus infection. Which antigens these TCRs recognize remains unknown. TCRdb fed the reads into MiXCR, producing one record per CDR3 protein. The data hold about 920,000 distinct CDR3 sequences, with roughly 31% observed a single time. Sequenced material: cultured CD8+ T cells from PBMCs, taken from culture after CMV antigen stimulation. These receptor sequences come from a human donor in good health (CMV status not recorded). Some clones in this sample may be carry-over from other donors' samples.

This clonotype turned up a few times. The genes are TRBV7-2 and TRBJ1-2; D is unclear. The V gene's germline CDR1 is SGHTA and CDR2 FQGNSA. This CDR3 region has 15 residues. Trimming left V 1 base short and J 4 bases short, with 13 bases between. The CDR3 bases are TGTGCCAGCAGCTTAGGGGGTCACAACGGCTATGGCTACACCTTC. Its translation is CASSLGGHNGYGYTF.

This clonotype has a count of ten or more. The rearrangement links TRBV7-9 to TRBJ2-5; perhaps D is TRBD1 or TRBD2 (5 bases each). Trimming stripped 7 bases from V and 5 bases from J, with 14 bases between. Germline CDR1 reads SEHNR; CDR2 reads FQNEAQ (reference sequence). There are 13 residues in the CDR3. In DNA form, the CDR3 reads TGTGCCAGCACCGCGGTGGGGGAGGAGACCCAGTACTTC. Protein: CASTAVGEETQYF.

V and J are TRBV5-1 and TRBJ2-2, with TRBD1 matching 11 bases. J lost 6 bases, V lost 4 bases, and 5 bases had no gene match. Per the germline V gene, CDR1 is SGHRS and CDR2 is YFSETQ. The CDR3 consists of 15 residues. The CDR3 sequence is CASSLGQGASGELFF. The CDR3 nucleotides are TGCGCCAGCAGCCTTGGACAGGGGGCATCCGGGGAGCTGTTTTTT.

This clonotype was detected many times. The chain couples TRBV7-6 to TRBJ1-2; TRBD1 matches at 10 bases. Unmatched junction bases numbered 8, after V lost 5 bases and J lost 8 bases. Per germline, CDR1 SGHVS and CDR2 FNYEAQ. CDR3 length: 14 amino acids. CDR3 loop: CASSGGTGDRGYTF. The CDR3, as DNA: TGTGCCAGCAGCGGGGGGACAGGGGACCGCGGCTACACCTTC.

The chain recombines TRBV29-1 with TRBJ2-3; possibly TRBD2 for D (6 bases). The CDR3 is 13 amino acids. Germline CDR1 is SQVTM and CDR2 is ANQGSEA. V lost 5 bases and J 2 bases, leaving 11 bases between the germline ends. The CDR3 coding sequence is TGCAGCGTTCACGGGGGATCCACAGATACGCAGTATTTT. It is translated as CSVHGGSTDTQYF.

The table lists this clonotype with a few counts. V and J are TRBV28 and TRBJ1-4; D perhaps matches TRBD1 (5 bases). The CDR3 is 15 amino acids. V was pared by 5 bases and J by 8 bases, with 18 bases between. Germline V lookup: CDR1 MDHEN, CDR2 SYDVKM. CDR3 in amino acids: CASSPGRERKEKLFF. The CDR3 DNA follows: TGTGCCAGCAGTCCGGGACGAGAAAGGAAAGAAAAACTGTTTTTT.

The CDR3 bases are TGTGCCAGCAGCCAAGCGGGCAGCTACGAGCAGTACGTC. Translating it yields CASSQAGSYEQYV. The chain has TRBV3-1 and TRBJ2-7; D uncertain. The CDR3 sequence is 13 residues long. Trimming left V 1 base short and J 3 bases short, with 7 bases between. Germline loops: CDR1 LGHDT, CDR2 YNNKEL (reference sequence).

This clonotype was detected a few times. CDR3 in DNA: TGTGCCAGCAGTGAATTGGGCTCAATGGGGGGCTACACCTTC. This translates into CASSELGSMGGYTF. The rearrangement joins TRBV25-1 to TRBJ1-2, with D unclear. Germline-derived CDR1 and CDR2 are MGHDK and SYGVNS. The CDR3 consists of 14 residues. Trimming stripped 1 base from V and 8 bases from J, with 14 bases between.

This sequence joins TRBV2 and TRBJ2-1; D not certain. The CDR3 contains 14 residues. Germline V gene data show CDR1 as SNHLY and CDR2 as FYNNEI. Trimming removed 3 bases from V and 3 bases from J, with 9 bases in between. The CDR3 spells CASSEDALYNEQFF. As DNA, the CDR3 is TGTGCCAGCAGTGAGGACGCTCTCTACAATGAGCAGTTCTTC.

The rearrangement joins TRBV6-4 to TRBJ2-1, with a tentative D call TRBD2 (5 bases). This CDR3 comprises 14 residues. CDR1 is MRHNA, CDR2 SNTAGT, per germline. V was pared by 3 bases and J by 2 bases, with 8 bases between. CDR3 protein: CASSEDGAYNEQFF. The DNA for the CDR3 is TGTGCCAGCAGTGAAGACGGGGCCTACAATGAGCAGTTCTTC.

The chain couples TRBV27 to TRBJ2-3; no clear D gene. V shed 8 bases and J shed 3 bases, with 15 bases lying between them. Germline V CDR1 and CDR2: MNHEY, SMNVEV (reference sequence). The CDR3 totals 14 residues. The CDR3 protein is CASGRTALTDTQYF. CDR3 coding DNA: TGTGCCAGCGGTAGGACGGCCCTTACAGATACGCAGTATTTT.

A few counts support this clonotype. The chain recombines TRBV7-6 with TRBJ2-2; 8 nucleotides line up with TRBD1. Per the germline V gene, CDR1 is SGHVS and CDR2 is FNYEAQ. The CDR3 runs to 15 residues. J gave up 4 bases and V 5 bases, and 6 bases lay outside the gene matches. This CDR3 is CASSDQGAGTGELFF. CDR3 nucleotides: TGTGCCAGCAGCGACCAGGGGGCCGGCACCGGGGAGCTGTTTTTT.

The V gene is TRBV6-2 or TRBV6-3, the J gene TRBJ2-1; D is possibly TRBD1 (5 bases). Germline V lookup: CDR1 MNHEY, CDR2 SVGEGT. This CDR3 contains 14 residues. Trimming removed 7 bases from V and 8 bases from J, with 18 bases in between. CDR3 in DNA: TGTGCCAGCAAAGGGGTTAGGGAATCTGATGAGCAGTTCTTC. Its protein is CASKGVRESDEQFF.

This rearrangement joins TRBV5-6 to TRBJ2-7; possibly TRBD1 for D (6 bases). Germline CDR1 SGHDT, CDR2 YYEEEE. Trimming removed 2 bases at V and 2 bases at J, with 14 bases between. The CDR3 is 15 amino acids. The CDR3 DNA reads as TGTGCCAGCAGCTTCTCCTCGACAGGACCCTACGAGCAGTACTTC. It specifies CASSFSSTGPYEQYF.

The rearrangement uses TRBV6-1 and TRBJ2-7; D remains unclear. Germline CDR1 reads MNHNS; CDR2 reads SASEGT. The CDR3 contains 14 residues. V gave up 7 bases and J gave up 2 bases, with 15 bases separating them. For the CDR3, the DNA is TGTGCCAGCACCTCGCTAGGGATTACCTACGAGCAGTACGTC. This translates into CASTSLGITYEQYV.

The V gene is TRBV27, the J gene TRBJ1-1; tentatively, D is TRBD1 (6 bases). Trimming removed 5 bases at V and 4 bases at J, with 14 bases between. The CDR3 runs to 14 residues. In germline, CDR1 is MNHEY, CDR2 SMNVEV (reference sequence). This chain's CDR3 is CASSPGAGLTEAFF. CDR3 bases: TGTGCCAGCAGTCCAGGGGCAGGCCTCACTGAAGCTTTCTTT.

This clonotype has a handful of counts. V gene TRBV6-1 combines with J gene TRBJ1-5; D gene uncertain. This CDR3 comprises 13 residues. V gave up 5 bases and J gave up 5 bases, with 10 bases separating them. Germline V gene lookup returns CDR1 MNHNS and CDR2 SASEGT. For the CDR3, the DNA is TGTGCCAGCAGTTGGGGTTTCGATCAGCCCCAGCATTTT. Translated: CASSWGFDQPQHF.